Sequencing of this T cell receptor (beta chain) was carried out in a study of human T cells and chemical hapten exposure (dated by TCRdb to the early 2020s). Notes on the research overall: For sensitization, 2% DPC in acetone was applied to a roughly 2 cm by roughly 2 cm area of upper inner arm skin. Patch testing on the upper back used Finn chambers containing 0.01% DPC, with scoring done after 6 days according to International Contact Dermatitis Research Group standards. Throughout the study period of 20 to 25 weeks, patients also received therapeutic DPC doses to the scalp every week. The mostly female patient cohort included alopecia areata with under or over 50% scalp involvement, alopecia totalis and alopecia universalis. Blood samples were taken from patients before sensitization (week 0) and then at 2, 6 and about 24 weeks after DPC sensitization. Libraries were pooled for sequencing, and per-sample TCR yields varied mainly because of small differences in library volumes within the pool. Peripheral blood TCR repertoire changes were tracked in vivo in alopecia patients during primary and secondary sensitization to the hapten diphenylcyclopropenone (DPC). Twenty-nine alopecia patients gave blood for TCR sequencing at one to four time points (pre-sensitization, 2, 6 and 24 weeks).

Compared with germline, V lacks 0 bases and J lacks 1 base; bases without a gene match: 2. The CDR3 contains 17 residues, cysteine and phenylalanine counted. CDR3 DNA is the only sequence kept; it has 51 bases, read in frame from the first base. The investigation overall reported the following: Alopecia, a presumed autoimmune disease, was present in all patients, so the immune response of the patients might differ from that of healthy individuals. No change with DPC sensitization was found in the number of TCRs above 1 in 1000 frequency, and no evidence of global repertoire structure alterations was found. Compared with pre-sensitization or healthy control sets, expanded TCRs formed significantly more large CDR3 similarity clusters, which is consistent with antigen-driven responses. After repeated subsampling, the strength of the expansion versus patch-test correlation and the threshold at which it became significant changed. The number of PT1 expanded TCRs positively correlated with patch test score, significant at thresholds 8, 16 and 32 but not 4.

Library creation used RACE. Sequencer: NextSeq 500. During library preparation, unique molecular identifiers were attached to individual cDNA molecules so that TCRs could be counted quantitatively and reproducibly. Both TCR alpha and TCR beta chains were sequenced from each blood RNA sample. Per the original workflow: A median of about 100,000 TCRs per sample was observed, with a range of 23,224 to 690,600. V, J and CDR3 annotation of the TCR reads was performed with the Decombinator software suite. For the PS versus PT1 abundance plots, all samples were subsampled to the same number of TCRs (28,000). TCRs were defined as expanded if absent before sensitization and observed at least eight times at the 2-week time point. TCRdb trimmed the raw reads at Q25, called clones with MiXCR and kept productive beta chains. Each entry is one CDR3 protein sequence, shown with its most common DNA and genes. The V and J calls here are based on TCRdb, not the publication. The sample profile shows fewer than 300,000 distinct CDR3 sequences; more than 6.5% of them were found once. Approximately 2.3% of the sample rests with the top ten.

This specimen's time point label, interpreted: pre-sensitization, week 0. In light of the paper, this sample's treatment or condition label describes: therapeutic diphenylcyclopropenone sensitization with weekly scalp DPC. Blood at each patch-test visit was drawn before the patch test was applied. To be eligible, patients had to be aged 18 to 70, diagnosed with alopecia and judged suitable for DPC therapy, while pregnant patients were excluded. Total RNA was extracted from unfractionated whole blood that had been collected in Tempus Blood RNA tubes. This clonotype turned up a few times. Its antigen remains undetermined. No qualities accompany the bases; no much larger clone lies one base away.

The source was whole blood, collected in connection with sensitization to the hapten diphenylcyclopropenone (DPC). The sequence was obtained from a woman aged 40 to 55 with alopecia areata. Some clones in this sample may be carry-over from other donors' samples. The chain is assembled from TRBV12-3 or TRBV12-4 and TRBJ1-5; 11 central nucleotides agree with TRBD1. The CDR3 protein sequence reads: CASSLAGQGASNQPQHF. The bases read TGTGCCAGCAGTTTAGCAGGACAGGGGGCAAGCAATCAGCCCCAGCATTTT.